This T cell receptor beta chain was documented in a study of response to subunit inactivated influenza vaccine. Study-level points and caveats: Few new T cells, the authors suggested, are recruited by each seasonal influenza vaccination.

MiXCR, applied by TCRdb to the RT-PCR reads, yields one record per CDR3 protein. Here the sample spans around 200,000 distinct CDR3 sequences, approximately 14% being singletons. On this clonotype itself: Its matching antigen is unknown.

The sample in question was CD8+ T cells sorted from PBMCs, obtained roughly 5 days after vaccination. The TCR sequence derives from a man aged 45 to 65 who received an inactivated influenza vaccine.

The CDR3 bases are TGTGCCAGCAGTTACGGAGTGAGTGAAGCTTTCTTT. Its protein product is CASSYGVSEAFF. The rearrangement links TRBV6-6 to TRBJ1-1; no clear D gene. The germline V and J ends were trimmed by 2 bases and 7 bases, with 8 bases remaining between them. Germline loops: CDR1 MNHNY, CDR2 SVGAGI (reference sequence). The CDR3 sequence is 12 residues long.